These T cell receptor beta chains were read from a single sample in a study of blood T cell repertoires in COVID-19. Measured with immunoSEQ multiplex PCR; TCRdb has only the in-frame clones, and not every one. The table lists some 72,000 clones, 85% to 90% of them singletons, with 4% to 5.5% in the top ten. The sequencing sample was made of peripheral blood. These receptors originate from a man aged 45-60 years with active COVID-19. The CDR3 runs from the conserved cysteine through the conserved F or W. D genes are given only for firm matches. Part of the rows lack a size; the others show once, few, many or a class for expanded clones.

CDR3 | DNA | D | size | J | V
CASSLRRGQPQHF | TGTGCCAGTAGTCTGCGAAGAGGACAGCCCCAGCATTTT | NA | NA | TRBJ1-5 | TRBV19
CASSRSAGQINYEQYF | TGTGCCAGCAGCCGCTCCGCGGGCCAGATTAACTACGAGCAGTACTTC | NA | NA | TRBJ2-7 | TRBV27
CASSLDRPNTEAFF | TGTGCCAGCAGCTTAGACAGGCCTAACACTGAAGCTTTCTTT | NA | NA | TRBJ1-1 | TRBV11-1
CASRSGGGARNYGYTF | TGTGCCAGCAGGTCCGGAGGGGGCGCAAGAAACTATGGCTACACCTTC | TRBD1 | NA | TRBJ1-2 | TRBV6-6
CASSVSGALNQPQHF | TGTGCCAGCAGCGTCTCTGGGGCCCTTAATCAGCCCCAGCATTTT | NA | once | TRBJ1-5 | TRBV9
CASSLDGRANTEAFF | TGCGCCAGCAGCTTGGACGGCAGGGCCAACACTGAAGCTTTCTTT | NA | few | TRBJ1-1 | TRBV5-1
CASSFPTRPSPNYGYTF | TGTGCCAGTAGTTTTCCAACTAGGCCGTCCCCTAACTATGGCTACACCTTC | NA | NA | TRBJ1-2 | TRBV19
CASSLQGDTIYF | TGTGCCAGCAGCTTACAGGGTGACACCATATATTTT | NA | NA | TRBJ1-3 | TRBV7-9
CASSFRGLLGYGYTF | TGTGCCAGCAGCTTTAGGGGGTTGCTGGGCTATGGCTACACCTTC | NA | NA | TRBJ1-2 | TRBV5-6
CASSLARGFVQYF | TGTGCCAGCAGCTTGGCCCGAGGGTTTGTGCAGTACTTC | NA | NA | TRBJ2-7 | TRBV5-8
CASSSERGNTEAFF | TGTGCCAGCTCATCAGAACGAGGGAACACTGAAGCTTTCTTT | NA | NA | TRBJ1-1 | TRBV18
CASSVGTGNQETQYF | TGTGCCAGCAGCGTAGGGACAGGAAACCAAGAGACCCAGTACTTC | TRBD1 | NA | TRBJ2-5 | TRBV5-4
CASSPQSVTGSKLFF | TGTGCCAGCAGCCCACAAAGCGTTACAGGCTCAAAACTGTTTTTT | NA | once | TRBJ1-4 | TRBV11-2
CASSLRAGGSYNEQFF | TGTGCCAGCAGCTTAAGGGCGGGGGGGTCCTACAATGAGCAGTTCTTC | TRBD2 | NA | TRBJ2-1 | TRBV7-9
CASSPGIRTQGHEKLFF | TGTGCCAGCAGCCCAGGGATAAGGACCCAAGGCCATGAAAAACTGTTTTTT | NA | NA | TRBJ1-4 | TRBV7-2
CASSSRPPSPGSYEQYF | TGTGCCAGCAGCTCCCGACCCCCCAGTCCGGGCTCCTACGAGCAGTACTTC | NA | NA | TRBJ2-7 | TRBV11-2
CASSLQGGGSTEAFF | TGTGCCAGCAGCTTACAGGGCGGTGGGAGCACTGAAGCTTTCTTT | NA | NA | TRBJ1-1 | TRBV5-4
CASSLGGGYYEQYF | TGCGCCAGCAGCTTGGGAGGCGGGTACTACGAGCAGTACTTC | NA | NA | TRBJ2-7 | TRBV5-1
CASSTTGGTDTQYF | TGTGCCAGCTCAACGACAGGGGGAACAGATACGCAGTATTTT | TRBD1 | NA | TRBJ2-3 | TRBV18
CASRPSLASGELFF | TGTGCCAGCAGACCCTCATTAGCGTCCGGGGAGCTGTTTTTT | NA | NA | TRBJ2-2 | TRBV6-5
CASGSRDRGAGNTEAFF | TGTGCCAGCGGCTCCCGGGACAGGGGCGCCGGGAACACTGAAGCTTTCTTT | TRBD1 | NA | TRBJ1-1 | TRBV27
CASSQYNPFGLWRSPLHF | TGCGCCAGCAGTCAATACAACCCTTTCGGCCTTTGGAGATCACCCCTCCACTTT | NA | NA | TRBJ1-6 | TRBV23-1
CASSPALAGINEQFF | TGTGCCAGCAGCCCGGCACTAGCGGGGATCAATGAGCAGTTCTTC | TRBD2 | NA | TRBJ2-1 | TRBV7-3
CASSPMATNTGELFF | TGTGCCAGCTCACCAATGGCAACAAACACCGGGGAGCTGTTTTTT | NA | NA | TRBJ2-2 | TRBV18
CATSSRGDTQYF | TGTGCCACCAGCAGTCGCGGGGATACGCAGTATTTT | NA | NA | TRBJ2-3 | TRBV15
CASSVARTDTQYF | TGTGCCAGCAGCGTAGCACGGACAGATACGCAGTATTTT | NA | NA | TRBJ2-3 | TRBV9
CASSSQPDRVRMYF | TGTGCCAGCAGTTCACAACCCGACAGGGTACGCATGTATTTT | TRBD1 | NA | TRBJ2-3 | TRBV28
CAISPGQGDEQFF | TGTGCCATCAGTCCGGGACAGGGAGATGAGCAGTTCTTC | TRBD1 | NA | TRBJ2-1 | TRBV10-3
CASSPSTGGTEAFF | TGTGCCAGCTCACCTTCGACAGGGGGCACTGAAGCTTTCTTT | TRBD1 | once | TRBJ1-1 | TRBV18
CASSYQGGYGYTF | TGTGCCAGCAGTTACCAGGGCGGCTATGGCTACACCTTC | NA | NA | TRBJ1-2 | TRBV6-5
CASSFRLQGGDEQFF | TGTGCCAGCAGCTTCCGGCTACAGGGGGGCGACGAGCAGTTCTTC | TRBD1 | NA | TRBJ2-1 | TRBV7-2
CASRRVTTEAFF | TGTGCCAGCAGGAGGGTGACGACTGAAGCTTTCTTT | NA | few | TRBJ1-1 | TRBV2
CASSVNPSGRGDEQFF | TGTGCCAGCAGCGTAAACCCTAGCGGGAGGGGGGATGAGCAGTTCTTC | TRBD2 | NA | TRBJ2-1 | TRBV9
CASSHTVNSPLHF | TGTGCCAGCAGCCACACAGTTAATTCACCCCTCCACTTT | NA | NA | TRBJ1-6 | TRBV11-3
CASSESRQGDQPQHF | TGTGCCAGCAGTGAATCCCGACAGGGAGATCAGCCCCAGCATTTT | TRBD1 | NA | TRBJ1-5 | TRBV6-1
CASSQVPSGQETQYF | TGTGCCAGCAGCCAAGTCCCAAGCGGCCAAGAGACCCAGTACTTC | NA | NA | TRBJ2-5 | TRBV3-1/TRBV3-2
CRTNQPQHF | TGCAGGACAAATCAGCCCCAGCATTTT | NA | NA | TRBJ1-5 | TRBV20-1
CASSYPGANYGYTF | TGTGCCAGCAGCTACCCTGGAGCTAACTATGGCTACACCTTC | NA | NA | TRBJ1-2 | TRBV11-2
CASSESLRETSYEQYF | TGCGCCAGCAGTGAGTCATTGCGGGAGACCTCCTACGAGCAGTACTTC | TRBD2 | NA | TRBJ2-7 | TRBV10-2
CAWSWTSGGFTGELFF | TGTGCCTGGAGTTGGACTAGCGGGGGGTTCACCGGGGAGCTGTTTTTT | TRBD2 | NA | TRBJ2-2 | TRBV30
CASSQSSYSNQPQHF | TGCGCCAGCAGTCAATCGAGCTATAGCAATCAGCCCCAGCATTTT | NA | NA | TRBJ1-5 | TRBV23-1
CASGTGTGGKPQHF | TGTGCCAGCGGCACCGGGACAGGGGGTAAGCCCCAGCATTTT | TRBD1 | few | TRBJ1-5 | TRBV28
CASSQVEATYGYTF | TGTGCCAGCAGCCAAGTGGAGGCCACCTATGGCTACACCTTC | NA | NA | TRBJ1-2 | TRBV3-1/TRBV3-2
CASSQDWGVHSGNTIYF | TGTGCCAGCAGCCAAGATTGGGGGGTGCACTCTGGAAACACCATATATTTT | NA | NA | TRBJ1-3 | TRBV3-1/TRBV3-2
CASSQDWGSYREQYF | TGCGCCAGCAGCCAAGATTGGGGCTCCTATCGCGAGCAGTACTTC | NA | NA | TRBJ2-7 | TRBV4-1
CASSQGAGMYQETQYF | TGCGCCAGCAGCCAAGGGGCAGGGATGTACCAAGAGACCCAGTACTTC | NA | NA | TRBJ2-5 | TRBV4-1
CASSPEQQNSNQPQHF | TGTGCCAGCTCACCGGAACAGCAAAATAGCAATCAGCCCCAGCATTTT | NA | few | TRBJ1-5 | TRBV18